These T cell receptor beta chains were read from a single sample in a study of cytotoxic CD8 clonotypes in ibrutinib-treated CLL. Some clones are missing from TCRdb's copy, which holds only in-frame ones; the method was immunoSEQ multiplex PCR. Here the sample spans approximately 350,000 clones, 67% being singletons. The sample here was PBMCs, taken after 36 months of ibrutinib treatment. Every receptor here comes from a human donor with chronic lymphocytic leukemia. Each CDR3 is given with its conserved first and last residue. A D gene is named only where the DNA matches it firmly. The listing skips clone size in some rows; elsewhere it reads once, few, many or a size class.

d_call	clone_size	v_call	j_call	cdr3_nt	cdr3_aa
NA	NA	TRBV10-3	TRBJ1-2	TGTGCCATCAGTGACCCGGGGCGTGGCTACACCTTC	CAISDPGRGYTF
TRBD1	NA	TRBV29-1	TRBJ2-3	TGCAGGGCAGGGGGCCCTTTCACAGATACGCAGTATTTT	CRAGGPFTDTQYF
NA	few	TRBV9	TRBJ2-3	TGTGCCAGCAGCGTAAGGGGTACAGATACGCAGTATTTT	CASSVRGTDTQYF
NA	NA	TRBV5-1	TRBJ2-2	TGCGCCAGCAGCCTACCGGCGGCCTTCACCGGGGAGCTGTTTTTT	CASSLPAAFTGELFF
TRBD2	NA	TRBV28	TRBJ2-7	TGTGCCAGCAGTCCACTTATGGCGGGAGTTATACCCGAGCAGTACTTC	CASSPLMAGVIPEQYF
NA	NA	TRBV7-9	TRBJ2-1	TGTGCCAGCAGCCCGGACACGAGCTCCTACAATGAGCAGTTCTTC	CASSPDTSSYNEQFF
NA	NA	TRBV5-1	TRBJ1-5	TGCGCCAGCAGCCCTGGAACTGACACATTTCAGCCCCAGCATTTT	CASSPGTDTFQPQHF
TRBD2	NA	TRBV27	TRBJ2-1	TGTGCCAGCAGTTTATCGAGGGTAGCGGGAGAGCAGTTCTTC	CASSLSRVAGEQFF
TRBD2	NA	TRBV9	TRBJ2-5	TGTGCCAGCAGCGTAGCTGGGACTAGCGGGAGTAAGACCCAGTACTTC	CASSVAGTSGSKTQYF
NA	NA	TRBV11-2	TRBJ2-1	TGTGCCAGCAGCTCCCGCCGCGCGTGGAATGAGCAGTTCTTC	CASSSRRAWNEQFF
TRBD1	few	TRBV5-1	TRBJ1-1	TGCGCCAGCAGCTTGGGAGGACAGGGGAAAGCTTTCTTT	CASSLGGQGKAFF
NA	NA	TRBV6-5	TRBJ2-2	TGTGCCAGCAGTTACTCGAGGATAGCGCTAAGCGGGGAGCTGTTTTTT	CASSYSRIALSGELFF
NA	NA	TRBV7-3	TRBJ2-7	TGTGCCAGCAGCCAAACTGGGAGCTCCTACGAGCAGTACTTC	CASSQTGSSYEQYF
NA	NA	TRBV2	TRBJ2-3	TGTGCCAGCAGTGAGGGCTCGGGGCTAGATACGCAGTATTTT	CASSEGSGLDTQYF
NA	NA	TRBV7-3	TRBJ2-7	TGTGCCAGCAGCCCAAGAGGGGGCTACGAGCAGTACTTC	CASSPRGGYEQYF
NA	few	TRBV25-1	TRBJ2-2	TGTGCCAGCAATTCGAACATCGGGGAGCTGTTTTTT	CASNSNIGELFF
NA	NA	TRBV6-1	TRBJ1-1	TGTGCCAGCAGGTGGGTCTCTCAAGCTTTCTTT	CASRWVSQAFF
NA	NA	TRBV4-1	TRBJ2-7	TGCGCCAGCAGCCAAGAGAGGATAGGTTCCTACGAGCAGTACTTC	CASSQERIGSYEQYF
NA	NA	TRBV27	TRBJ2-2	TGTGCCAGCAGTTTAATCTCTGGGGGATCGACCGGGGAGCTGTTTTTT	CASSLISGGSTGELFF
TRBD1	few	TRBV4-1	TRBJ1-6	TGCGCCACCCGGACAGGGGGTTCATCACCCCTCCACTTT	CATRTGGSSPLHF
NA	NA	TRBV19	TRBJ2-1	TGTGCCAGTAGTTTCTGGACTACCCACAATGAGCAGTTCTTC	CASSFWTTHNEQFF
NA	NA	TRBV5-4	TRBJ1-6	TGTGCCAGCAGAGAAGGGACCCGGCCTAATTCACCCCTCCACTTT	CASREGTRPNSPLHF
NA	NA	TRBV13	TRBJ1-2	TGTGCCAGCAGCTTAGTGCCGGGGGGCGACGCCTTC	CASSLVPGGDAF
NA	few	TRBV4-3	TRBJ2-6	TGCGCCAGCAGCCAAGTCAGCTCTGGGGCCAACGTCCTGACTTTC	CASSQVSSGANVLTF
NA	NA	TRBV29-1	TRBJ2-5	TGCAGCGGACCCTCGAGGGGCGACCGTCACCAAGAGACCCAGTACTTC	CSGPSRGDRHQETQYF
NA	NA	TRBV28	TRBJ2-7	TGTGCCAGCAGTTCCCGAGGGCCACAGTACTTC	CASSSRGPQYF
NA	NA	TRBV5-1	TRBJ1-3	TGCGCCAGCAGCTTGGGGGGGCAGGTTCTCTCTGGAAACACCATATATTTT	CASSLGGQVLSGNTIYF
NA	NA	TRBV29-1	TRBJ2-7	TGCAGCGTTGAACTTGGGGGCTCCGAGCAGTACTTC	CSVELGGSEQYF
TRBD1	NA	TRBV6-6	TRBJ1-2	TGTGCCAGCAGTTACGGTTCGGGCAGGGGGGATGGCTACACCTTC	CASSYGSGRGDGYTF
NA	NA	TRBV7-3	TRBJ2-7	TGTGCCAGCAGCTTAGACAGGATCCACTCCTACGAGCAGTACTTC	CASSLDRIHSYEQYF
TRBD2	NA	TRBV5-1	TRBJ2-1	TGCGCCAGCACCCGACTAGCGCCTACCAATGAGCAGTTCTTC	CASTRLAPTNEQFF
TRBD1	NA	TRBV27	TRBJ2-4	TGTGCCAGCACCAGAACAGGGGGCGCCGGAATAGCCAAAAACATTCAGTACTTC	CASTRTGGAGIAKNIQYF
NA	few	TRBV11-3	TRBJ1-5	TGTGCCAGCAGCTCGTCCCAGCCCCAGCATTTT	CASSSSQPQHF
NA	few	TRBV4-1	TRBJ2-7	TGCGCCAGCAGCCAAGCCCCCGGCTACGAGCAGTACTTC	CASSQAPGYEQYF
TRBD1	NA	TRBV4-2	TRBJ2-7	TGTGCCAGCAGCCAAGCAACAGGGGGTGGCTACGAGCAGTACTTC	CASSQATGGGYEQYF
NA	NA	TRBV7-2	TRBJ2-7	TGTGCCAGCAGCTTAGGCCGGGTAAACTACGAGCAGTACTTC	CASSLGRVNYEQYF
NA	NA	TRBV11-2	TRBJ2-2	TGTGCCAGCAGCTTAGCGGCACGCCGGAACACCGGGGAGCTGTTTTTT	CASSLAARRNTGELFF
NA	few	TRBV7-2	TRBJ2-7	TGTGCCAGCAGCTTAGCTCGCCTTTACGAGCAGTACTTC	CASSLARLYEQYF
NA	NA	TRBV5-4	TRBJ2-5	TGTGCCAGCAGCTTAACCCTAGCGTCAGTCCAAGAGACCCAGTACTTC	CASSLTLASVQETQYF
NA	NA	TRBV25-1	TRBJ1-2	TGTGCCAGCAGTGGGACCTACAGGGAGTATGGCTACACCTTC	CASSGTYREYGYTF
TRBD2	NA	TRBV18	TRBJ2-7	TGTGCCAGCTCACCACGTAGCGGGGGGGCTCACGAGCAGTACTTC	CASSPRSGGAHEQYF
NA	NA	TRBV7-9	TRBJ1-4	TGTGCCAGCAGCCAGGCATTAGGGGCAACTAATGAAAAACTGTTTTTT	CASSQALGATNEKLFF
NA	NA	TRBV19	TRBJ1-5	TGTGCCAGTAGTATAGGACGCCCTGTAGCCGGGGTTTACAATCAGCCCCAGCATTTT	CASSIGRPVAGVYNQPQHF
TRBD1	few	TRBV4-1	TRBJ1-1	TGCGCCAGCAGCCACCCGTCAGACAGGGGGATTACTGAAGCTTTCTTT	CASSHPSDRGITEAFF
TRBD2	NA	TRBV9	TRBJ2-2	TGTGCCAGCAGCGCCAGGACTAGCTTCCCGGGGGAGCTGTTTTTT	CASSARTSFPGELFF
TRBD1	NA	TRBV11-2	TRBJ2-7	TGTGCCAGTCAAGTGGGACAGGGGACCTACGAGCAGTACTTC	CASQVGQGTYEQYF
NA	few	TRBV19	TRBJ1-1	TGTGCCAGTAGTCGCGAGGGGCAGATGAACACTGAAGCTTTCTTT	CASSREGQMNTEAFF
NA	NA	TRBV7-8	TRBJ1-2	TGTGCCAGCAGCTTCAACACTAGGGCCGATGGCTACACCTTC	CASSFNTRADGYTF
TRBD2	NA	TRBV6-5	TRBJ2-2	TGTGCCAGCTTTGGCCATGGGAGGGTCGGGGAGCTGTTTTTT	CASFGHGRVGELFF
NA	NA	TRBV21-1	TRBJ2-1	TGTGCCAGCAGCAAAGACGTTCGGGTTTATCAGGGCCCTAGGGACAATGAGCAGTTCTTC	CASSKDVRVYQGPRDNEQFF
NA	NA	TRBV7-9	TRBJ2-7	TGTGCCAGCAGCTTAGGCGGTCTCGAGCAGTACTTC	CASSLGGLEQYF
NA	few	TRBV4-1	TRBJ1-3	TGCGCCAGCAGCCTTGTGCTGTGGAACACCATATATTTT	CASSLVLWNTIYF
TRBD1	NA	TRBV29-1	TRBJ2-5	TGCAGCGTTGATAAGGGGGCAGTAGAGACCCAGTACTTC	CSVDKGAVETQYF